The clone carrying this T cell receptor (beta chain) appeared a few times. No antigen is known for it. Libraries of TCR beta came from iRepertoire HTBI primers plus Arm-PCR of CDR3 regions. TCRdb fed the multiplex PCR reads into MiXCR, producing one record per CDR3 protein. The sample gives 450,000 to 600,000 distinct CDR3 sequences, around 15% of which show up once; 12% is in the top ten. This CDR3 region has 15 residues. Germline lookup yields CDR1 KGHDR and CDR2 SFDVKD. V trimming: 3 bases; J trimming: 2 bases; junction bases outside the gene matches: 3. This specimen belongs to a study of regulatory T cells in long-lasting Graves disease. Whole-study results and caveats: Newly diagnosed patients had higher TCR diversity than persistent Graves' patients did. Persistent disease was characterized by preferential usage of TRBV28, TRBJ1-2 and TRBJ2-5.

Time point: newly diagnosed GD, antithyroid drugs for less than 3 months. From RNA extracted from PBMCs, the TCR library was made. These data also featured in a second study, about T cells in Graves' hyperthyroidism and ophthalmopathy. As reported in that work: Within blood appeared most thyroid clonotypes that had expanded above 0.001.

This sequence joins TRBV24-1 and TRBJ2-7, with 10 bases that match TRBD2. The sample here was peripheral blood mononuclear cells (PBMCs), taken at new diagnosis, from a patient treated with antithyroid drugs. The clonotype comes from a man aged 40-55 years with Graves disease. In nucleotides, the CDR3 is TGTGCCACCAGTGATGGGACTAGCGAGGCCTACGAGCAGTACTTC. The encoded protein is CATSDGTSEAYEQYF.